This TCR beta chain was identified during a study of CD8 T cells in ankylosing spondylitis. The study's findings and limits: Several of the motif variants were reported before in synovial fluid and blood from reactive arthritis. Roughly eight highly homologous variants made up a TCR beta motif that seemed to typify ankylosing spondylitis blood.

MiXCR, applied by TCRdb to the 5' RACE reads, yields one record per CDR3 protein. The top ten clones hold 2.6% of a sample with 200,000 to 300,000 distinct CDR3 sequences, approximately 10% of them seen once. This clonotype was seen at least ten times. Its cognate antigen is unknown. The V gene's germline CDR1 is ENHRY and CDR2 SYGVKD. V lost 3 bases to trimming and J lost 8 bases; unmatched junction nucleotides: 6. CDR3 length: 13 amino acids. This chain connects TRBV10-3 to TRBJ1-2; TRBD1 agrees at 7 bases. The receptor comes from a male donor with ankylosing spondylitis or in good health (not recorded which). The sequencing sample was made of blood, either unsorted or a sorted T cell fraction (not recorded which). Here the CDR3 reads CAISDKAGGGYTF. The CDR3 DNA reads as TGTGCCATCAGTGACAAGGCAGGGGGAGGCTACACCTTC.